The next 9 T cell receptor beta chains were all read from a single sample in a study of cytomegalovirus exposure and HLA in healthy donors. Vbeta (60) and Jbeta (13) primers were used in the PCR. Some clones are missing from TCRdb's copy, which holds only in-frame ones; the method was immunoSEQ multiplex PCR. Altogether about 110,000 clones are present, 69% being singletons, with the ten largest covering 3.2%. The sample comprised PBMCs. The receptors were gathered from a man younger than 40 in good health and CMV-seronegative.

The chain employs TRBV12-5 and TRBJ1-1; D is unresolved. V shed 7 bases and J shed 3 bases, with 12 bases lying between them. This CDR3 has 13 residues. The germline CDR1 and CDR2 sequences are LGHNT and FRNRAP. The CDR3 reads CASVSQRDTEAFF. In DNA, the CDR3 is TGTGCTAGTGTCTCACAGCGGGACACTGAAGCTTTCTTT.

Concerning this clone: One end of the junction fails to match germline, which may point to a read error. Other DNA sequences in the same sample also yield this CDR3. The rearrangement uses TRBV11-3 and TRBJ2-2; TRBD1 matches at 8 bases. CDR3 size: 14 residues. CDR1 is SGHNT, CDR2 YENEEA, per germline. CDR3 nucleotide sequence: TGTGCCAGCAGCATAGACAGGGGAACCGGGGAGCTGTTTTTT. Its protein product is CASSIDRGTGELFF.

This clone showed up just a few times. The rearrangement joins TRBV13 to TRBJ2-2, with D possibly matching TRBD2 (6 bases). Looked up from germline, CDR1 is PRHDT and CDR2 is FYEKMQ (reference sequence). V was clipped by 2 bases and J by 3 bases, with 7 bases between them. The CDR3 covers 14 residues. CDR3 in amino acids: CASSLWGDTGELFF. The DNA of the CDR3 is TGTGCCAGCAGCTTATGGGGGGACACCGGGGAGCTGTTTTTT.

The chain is built from TRBV4-2 and TRBJ1-1; 8 positions match TRBD1. The germline gives CDR1 LGHNA, CDR2 YNFKEQ. The CDR3 sequence is 14 residues long. The trim removed 3 bases at V and 1 base at J, leaving 1 base unmatched. Here the CDR3 DNA reads TGTGCCAGCAGCCATGGACAGGGGAACACTGAAGCTTTCTTT. Protein sequence: CASSHGQGNTEAFF.

This clone was seen a few times. CDR3 sequence reads: CAISDSGQGSYEQYF. DNA for the CDR3: TGTGCCATCAGTGATTCGGGACAGGGGTCCTACGAGCAGTACTTC. The chain uses TRBV10-3 and TRBJ2-7, with 10 bases identical to TRBD1. V shed 3 bases and J 1 base; nucleotides not matched to a gene: 3. The CDR3 is made up of 15 amino acids. The germline gives CDR1 ENHRY, CDR2 SYGVKD.

The gene calls are TRBV7-9 and TRBJ1-1; TRBD1 matches 8 bases. The CDR3 length is 15 residues. With 3 bases clipped from V and 5 bases from J, the junction kept 8 bases outside the gene matches. Germline CDR1 and CDR2: SEHNR and FQNEAQ (reference sequence). CDR3 bases: TGTGCCAGCAGCTTCACAGGGGGAGCGGCGACTGAAGCTTTCTTT. Its protein product is CASSFTGGAATEAFF.

The chain couples TRBV5-4 to TRBJ2-7; 7 bases match TRBD1. In germline, CDR1 is SGHNT, CDR2 YYREEE (reference sequence). V shed 4 bases, J shed 0 bases, and the junction held 4 bases outside the gene matches. There are 14 residues in the CDR3. Here the CDR3 DNA reads TGTGCCAGCAGCGGCCGGGACAGCTCCTACGAGCAGTACTTC. Translated: CASSGRDSSYEQYF.

Details on this clone: The germline gene is not matched at one end of the junction; a read error may be the cause. This rearrangement joins TRBV6-5 to TRBJ2-3; no clear D gene. Germline CDR1 is MNHEY and CDR2 is SVGAGI. The CDR3 covers 15 residues. In DNA form, the CDR3 reads TGTGCCAGCAGTTACAGATATAGTCCCACAGATACGCAGTGTTTT. Translating it yields CASSYRYSPTDTQCF.

This chain connects TRBV19 to TRBJ2-1, with 8 positions matching TRBD1. The CDR3 totals 16 residues. Trimming took 4 bases from V and 3 from J; bases not matched to a gene: 8. The germline CDR1 and CDR2 sequences are LNHDA and SQIVND (reference sequence). CDR3 loop: CASSTYDRGIYNEQFF. The CDR3 DNA reads TGTGCCAGTAGTACCTACGACAGGGGAATCTACAATGAGCAGTTCTTC.